This T cell receptor (beta chain) was profiled in a study of CXCR3-negative and CXCR3-positive naive CD8 T cells. Study outcomes and limitations: In both naive subsets diversity was comparably high, whereas memory CD8+ cells showed much lower diversity. Naive cells, whether CXCR3-negative or CXCR3-positive, had similar TRBV-TRBJ usage, while memory cells differed. In CXCR3-positive naive cells, the TRB CDR3s were more hydrophobic than in CXCR3-negative naive cells.

The CDR3 sequence is 15 residues long. In regard to this clonotype: The antigen is undetermined.

Cells that were CD45RO-CCR7+CD27+CD95- constituted naive CD8+ T cells. Via 5' RACE with UMI labels, TRB cDNA libraries were prepared. TCRdb derives one entry per CDR3 protein from the 5' RACE reads, leaving out DNA. The table for this sample gives 95,000 to 100,000 distinct CDR3 sequences. The clonotype originates from a human donor in good health. Some clones in this sample may be carry-over from other donors' samples. The chain is built from TRBV12-3 or TRBV12-4 and TRBJ2-1. The source material was naive CXCR3+ CD8+ T cells from blood. Subset denoted: CD45RO-CCR7+CD27+CD95- naive CD8+ T cells expressing CXCR3 (TNR3+). The CDR3 reads CASSLIGARQDEQFF.